The next 29 T cell receptor beta chains were all read from a single sample in a study of response to subunit inactivated influenza vaccine. TCRdb fed the RT-PCR reads into MiXCR, producing one record per CDR3 protein. Here the sample spans hundreds of thousands of distinct CDR3 sequences, 10% to 15% being singletons. This sample comprised PBMCs from blood, obtained 45 days after vaccination. Receptor source: a man over 45 who received an inactivated influenza vaccine.

This clonotype showed up just a few times. CDR3 bases: TGCAGTGCTAAGGGGACTAGCGGGTACCAAGAGACCCAGTACTTC. Translated: CSAKGTSGYQETQYF. V gene TRBV20-1 combines with J gene TRBJ2-5; 12 bases line up with TRBD2. Germline CDR1 DFQATT, CDR2 SNEGSKA (reference sequence). This CDR3 is built from 15 residues. V lost 4 bases and J lost 0; bases outside the gene matches: 3.

The CDR3 sequence: CARKARGLAITTGELFF. The CDR3 bases are TGTGCCAGGAAGGCCCGGGGACTAGCCATAACCACCGGGGAGCTGTTTTTT. The chain combines TRBV5-8 with TRBJ2-2; 9 positions match TRBD2. CDR3 length equals 17 residues. The V segment lost 8 bases and the J segment 4 bases; nucleotides outside the gene matches: 15. CDR1 and CDR2 (germline): SGHTS, YDEGEE.

V usage is TRBV6-5 and J usage is TRBJ2-5; tentatively, D is TRBD2 (5 bases). CDR3 length: 15 amino acids. Per germline, CDR1 MNHEY and CDR2 SVGAGI. Trimming took 0 bases from V and 4 from J, leaving 12 bases between them. In DNA form, the CDR3 reads TGTGCCAGCAGTTACTCGATTAGCGTTCGAGAGACCCAGTACTTC. Translating it yields CASSYSISVRETQYF.

There are many counts of this clonotype. CDR3 loop: CASSLGGDNSPLHF. The CDR3 DNA is TGTGCCAGCAGCTTAGGAGGGGACAATTCACCCCTCCACTTT. The chain employs TRBV7-9 and TRBJ1-6, with D possibly TRBD1 on 5 matching bases. Trimming pared 1 base from V and 7 bases from J, leaving 8 bases between. The CDR3 loop spans 14 amino acids. Per germline, CDR1 SEHNR and CDR2 FQNEAQ (reference sequence).

This clonotype has just a few counts. The rearrangement uses TRBV7-2 and TRBJ2-3; no reliable D call. This CDR3 has 16 residues. Germline V gene lookup returns CDR1 SGHTA and CDR2 FQGNSA. The V and J ends lost 5 bases and 5 bases respectively, with 20 bases between them. CDR3 amino acids: CASSPLGGFRGDTQYF. The CDR3 region has the DNA TGTGCCAGCAGCCCCCTGGGTGGGTTCCGTGGAGATACGCAGTATTTT.

The chain recombines TRBV7-2 with TRBJ2-4, with TRBD2 as a possible D gene (6 bases). The CDR3 spans 15 residues. V shed 3 bases and J shed 7 bases, with 16 bases lying between them. CDR1 and CDR2 from the germline V gene are SGHTA and FQGNSA. The CDR3 reads CASSFRLGEVNIQYF. DNA for the CDR3: TGTGCCAGCAGCTTCAGACTAGGCGAGGTTAACATTCAGTACTTC.

The chain has TRBV29-1 and TRBJ2-5, with D perhaps TRBD1 or TRBD2 (6 bases each). The CDR3 runs 14 residues. Per the germline V gene, CDR1 is SQVTM and CDR2 is ANQGSEA. Trimming took 8 bases from V and 2 from J, leaving 18 bases between them. The CDR3 coding sequence is TGCAGCACAGCAGGGGAGGTCGTGCAAGAGACCCAGTACTTC. Amino acids: CSTAGEVVQETQYF. The full variable domain, in which reference TRBV29-1 and TRBJ2-5 provide the parts outside the CDR3, is SAVISQKPSRDICQRGTSLTIQCQVDSQVTMMFWYRQQPGQSLTLIATANQGSEATYESGFVIDKFPISRPNLTFSTLTVSNMSPEDSSIYLCSTAGEVVQETQYFGPGTRLLVL.

This clonotype was recorded at least ten times. J is TRBJ2-7 and V is TRBV29-1, with 9 bases aligning to TRBD2. The CDR3 consists of 15 residues. Germline assignment: CDR1 SQVTM and CDR2 ANQGSEA. J was trimmed by 2 bases and V by 5 bases; bases with no gene match: 10. The CDR3 loop is CSVSLAGIETYEQYF. As DNA, the CDR3 is TGCAGCGTTTCCCTAGCGGGGATTGAAACCTACGAGCAGTACTTC.

The chain joins TRBV6-2 or TRBV6-3 to TRBJ2-3; D ambiguous. Germline V gene lookup returns CDR1 MNHEY and CDR2 SVGEGT. The CDR3 spans 15 residues. V lost 1 base and J lost 1, with 9 bases in between. In DNA, the CDR3 is TGTGCCAGCAGTTACTATCATGGGGGCACAGATACGCAGTATTTT. As protein: CASSYYHGGTDTQYF.

This chain connects TRBV12-3 or TRBV12-4 to TRBJ1-5, with 7 nucleotides matching TRBD1. The trim removed 5 bases at V and 12 bases at J, leaving 7 bases unmatched. The CDR3 covers 12 residues. The CDR3 DNA reads TGTGCCAGCAGTCACCACAGGGGCTACCAGCATTTT. It yields the protein CASSHHRGYQHF.

V usage is TRBV30 and J usage is TRBJ2-5; maybe TRBD1 (6 bases). CDR3 length equals 13 residues. Trimming left V 2 bases short and J 1 base short, with 8 bases between. Germline V gives CDR1 GTSNPN, CDR2 SVGIG (reference sequence). Here the CDR3 DNA reads TGTGCCTGGAGTTACAGGGTCCAAGAGACCCAGTACTTC. Amino acid sequence: CAWSYRVQETQYF.

The rearrangement uses TRBV7-2 and TRBJ2-6, with D perhaps matching TRBD1 (5 bases). Per the germline V gene, CDR1 is SGHTA and CDR2 is FQGNSA. CDR3 length equals 16 residues. Trimming shortened V by 6 bases and J by 0 bases, and 12 bases separated the two germline ends. The CDR3 coding sequence is TGTGCCAGCAGGCGAGACAGAGCCTCTGGGGCCAACGTCCTGACTTTC. This codes for CASRRDRASGANVLTF.

The chain joins TRBV15 to TRBJ2-7; perhaps TRBD2 as D (5 bases). The V end lost 0 bases, the J end lost 5 bases, and 8 bases lay between the germline ends. CDR1 and CDR2 from the germline V gene are LNHNV and YYDKDF (reference sequence). The CDR3 consists of 13 residues. This CDR3 reads CATSRDRENEQYF. The CDR3 region has the DNA TGTGCCACCAGCAGAGATCGGGAAAACGAGCAGTACTTC.

The J gene is TRBJ2-5, the V gene TRBV7-7; 10 bases are a match to TRBD2. V dropped 4 bases and J dropped 1; count of bases not matched to a gene: 12. In germline, CDR1 is SSHAT, CDR2 FNYEAQ (reference sequence). This CDR3 has 18 residues. The CDR3, as DNA: TGTGCCAGCAGCTACCGGCTCGGGATAGCGGGAGGCCAAGAGACCCAGTACTTC. Residues: CASSYRLGIAGGQETQYF.

This sequence joins TRBV15 and TRBJ2-3, with D maybe TRBD2 (5 bases). This CDR3 region has 17 residues. Germline CDR1 LNHNV, CDR2 YYDKDF (reference sequence). V gave up 0 bases and J gave up 3 bases, with 16 bases separating them. The CDR3 protein is CATSRDWPQTRTDTQYF. CDR3 nucleotides: TGTGCCACCAGCAGAGATTGGCCCCAAACTAGAACAGATACGCAGTATTTT.

This clonotype was seen repeatedly, ten times or more. The gene calls are TRBV29-1 and TRBJ2-2; 7 nucleotides match TRBD2. Germline CDR1 and CDR2: SQVTM and ANQGSEA. The V and J ends lost 7 bases and 4 bases, in that order; junction bases with no gene match: 6. The CDR3 has 13 amino acids. CDR3 protein: CSASWEGTGELFF. CDR3 DNA: TGCAGCGCTTCCTGGGAGGGCACCGGGGAGCTGTTTTTT.

Here the CDR3 DNA reads TGTGCCAGCAGTTACCAACGACGGATATTCGCAGATACGCAGTATTTT. Translating it yields CASSYQRRIFADTQYF. The V call is TRBV6-2 or TRBV6-3, the J call TRBJ2-3; D is undetermined. The V gene lost 2 bases and the J gene lost 4 bases, with 16 bases spanning the gap. From germline, CDR1 is MNHEY and CDR2 SVGEGT. The CDR3 has 16 residues.

In its sample, this clonotype was seen a few times. The gene calls are TRBV5-4 and TRBJ1-4, with TRBD1 as a possible D gene (5 bases). V shed 7 bases and J shed 5 bases, with 15 bases lying between them. This CDR3 contains 14 residues. Germline V gene data show CDR1 as SGHNT and CDR2 as YYREEE (reference sequence). The CDR3 reads CASSSDSLNEKLFF. CDR3 nucleotides: TGTGCCAGCTCTTCTGACAGTTTAAATGAAAAACTGTTTTTT.

In its sample, this clonotype was seen many times. V is TRBV24-1 and J is TRBJ2-1; D call uncertain. CDR3 length: 15 residues. V lost 3 bases, J lost 5 bases, and 13 bases lay in between. In germline, CDR1 is KGHDR, CDR2 SFDVKD. The CDR3 loop reads CATSDITGPNNEQFF. As DNA, the CDR3 is TGTGCCACCAGTGATATAACTGGTCCGAACAATGAGCAGTTCTTC.

This chain connects TRBV29-1 to TRBJ2-2; 8 bases fit TRBD1. The J segment lost 3 bases and the V segment lost 6 bases, leaving 6 bases of the junction unmatched. The CDR3 extends over 14 amino acids. Germline V CDR1 and CDR2: SQVTM, ANQGSEA. The CDR3: CSVRTGSDTGELFF. CDR3 sequence (DNA): TGCAGCGTAAGGACAGGGTCGGACACCGGGGAGCTGTTTTTT.

V is TRBV5-6 and J is TRBJ2-5; D may be TRBD2 (6 bases). The V end lost 4 bases, the J end lost 2 bases, and 24 bases lay between the germline ends. Germline V gene data show CDR1 as SGHDT and CDR2 as YYEEEE. The CDR3 sequence is 18 residues long. The CDR3 region has the DNA TGTGCCAGCAGCGACGAGACTAGAGGGCTTGGGGTACAAGAGACCCAGTACTTC. Translating gives CASSDETRGLGVQETQYF.

This rearrangement joins TRBV7-2 to TRBJ2-7, with 7 bases identical to TRBD1. CDR3 length equals 15 residues. Losses at the gene ends were 2 bases for V and 4 bases for J; bases not matched to a gene: 8. Germline V gene data show CDR1 as SGHTA and CDR2 as FQGNSA. The CDR3, as DNA: TGTGCCAGCAGCTTACCTAACAGGGGTGGGTACGAGCAGTACTTC. As protein: CASSLPNRGGYEQYF.

This clonotype was seen a handful of times. Mismatch with germline at one junction end may stem from a read error. The CDR3 DNA reads TGTGCCAGCAGTTATGACACCGCCGGAGAGCTGTTTTTT. Amino acid sequence: CASSYDTAGELFF. This sequence joins TRBV6-2 or TRBV6-3 and TRBJ2-2; D is unresolved. Germline V lookup: CDR1 MNHEY, CDR2 SVGEGT. The CDR3 runs to 13 residues.

Points on this clonotype: This could be a read error, since a much larger clone is one nucleotide away. This chain joins TRBV5-1 and TRBJ2-5; TRBD1 agrees at 7 bases. The germline V gene has CDR1 SGHRS and CDR2 YFSETQ. The V and J ends lost 1 base and 3 bases, in that order; junction bases with no gene match: 3. This CDR3 has 14 residues. CDR3: CASSLTTGEETQYF. CDR3 nucleotides: TGCGCCAGCAGCTTGACTACAGGGGAAGAGACCCAGTACTTC.

This clonotype turned up a few times. The chain employs TRBV5-5 and TRBJ2-1; D is possibly TRBD1 (6 bases). This CDR3 has 15 residues. Germline V CDR1 and CDR2: SGHKS, YYEKEE (reference sequence). Trimming stripped 1 base from V and 1 base from J, with 9 bases between. The CDR3 nucleotides read TGTGCCAGCAGCTTGAGCCAGGGGTCCTACAATGAGCAGTTCTTC. It yields the protein CASSLSQGSYNEQFF.

This clonotype came up a few times. This chain joins TRBV6-5 and TRBJ2-2; D remains unclear. Trimming left V 7 bases short and J 6 bases short, with 6 bases between. The CDR3 length is 11 residues. Per germline, CDR1 MNHEY and CDR2 SVGAGI. The CDR3 region has the DNA TGTGCCAGCATCCATGCCGGGGAGCTGTTTTTT. Translated, it gives CASIHAGELFF.

The J gene is TRBJ2-3, the V gene TRBV11-3, with D possibly called TRBD1 or TRBD2 (6 bases each). The CDR3 is 14 amino acids. V dropped 7 bases and J dropped 2 bases, with 13 bases sitting between them. Germline V gives CDR1 SGHNT, CDR2 YENEEA. The CDR3 DNA sequence: TGTGCCAGCAAAGGGGGACTCCCCACAGATACGCAGTATTTT. The encoded protein is CASKGGLPTDTQYF.

V and J are TRBV6-1 and TRBJ1-6, with D possibly matching TRBD1 (5 bases). The CDR3 is 15 amino acids. Germline V gene data show CDR1 as MNHNS and CDR2 as SASEGT. V lost 8 bases to trimming and J lost 6 bases, with 17 bases between them. CDR3 DNA sequence: TGTGCCAGCCAAAAGGACACGGGGGGTAATTCACCCCTCCACTTT. As protein: CASQKDTGGNSPLHF.

The V call is TRBV12-3 or TRBV12-4, the J call TRBJ2-3; 8 bases map to TRBD1. The CDR3 is 15 residues long. Unmatched junction bases numbered 6, after V lost 3 bases and J lost 4 bases. The CDR3: CASSFLRGRADTQYF. CDR3 in DNA: TGTGCCAGCAGTTTCCTCAGGGGGCGCGCAGATACGCAGTATTTT.